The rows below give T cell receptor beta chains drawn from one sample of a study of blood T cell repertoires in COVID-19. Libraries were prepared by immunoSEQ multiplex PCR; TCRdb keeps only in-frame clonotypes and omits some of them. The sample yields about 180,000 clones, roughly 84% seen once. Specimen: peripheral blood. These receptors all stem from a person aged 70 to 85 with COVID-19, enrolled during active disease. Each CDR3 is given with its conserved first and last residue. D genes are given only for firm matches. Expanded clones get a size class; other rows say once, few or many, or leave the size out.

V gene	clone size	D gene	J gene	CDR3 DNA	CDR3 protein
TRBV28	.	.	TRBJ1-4	TGTGCCGGAATTCAGGGGACCGCAACTAATGAAAAACTGTTTTTT	CAGIQGTATNEKLFF
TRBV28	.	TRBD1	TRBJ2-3	TGTGCCAGCAGCCCCAGGGGGACAGGGAGAAGCACAGATACGCAGTATTTT	CASSPRGTGRSTDTQYF
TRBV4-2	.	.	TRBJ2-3	TGTGCCAGCAGCCAAGTAGCAAGCACAGATACGCAGTATTTT	CASSQVASTDTQYF
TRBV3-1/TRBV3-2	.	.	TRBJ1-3	TGTGCCAGCACCGCGGCGGGAAACTCTGGAAACACCATATATTTT	CASTAAGNSGNTIYF
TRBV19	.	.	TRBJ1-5	TGTGCCACCTCCGGGACACCCAATCAGCCCCAGCATTTT	CATSGTPNQPQHF
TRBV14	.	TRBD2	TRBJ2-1	TGTGCCAGCAGCCAAAGGGCTCTTCTAGCGGGTGACGAATCCTACAATGAGCAGTTCTTC	CASSQRALLAGDESYNEQFF
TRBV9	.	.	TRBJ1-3	TGTGCCAGCAGCCCAAAAACAGGGACTGGAAACACCATATATTTT	CASSPKTGTGNTIYF
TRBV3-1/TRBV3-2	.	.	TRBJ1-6	TGTGCCAGCAGCCAAGATCCCCCGGGAGGAGGGTCACCCAATTCACCCCTCCACTTT	CASSQDPPGGGSPNSPLHF
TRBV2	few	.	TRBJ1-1	TGTGCCAGCAGTGTTGCGGGAATCACTGAAGCTTTCTTT	CASSVAGITEAFF
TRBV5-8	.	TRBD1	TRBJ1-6	TGTGCCAGCAGCTCCGGACAGGGGTTTTCACCCCTCCACTTT	CASSSGQGFSPLHF
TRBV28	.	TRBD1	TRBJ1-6	TGTGCCAGCAGTCCTATGGACAGGGATAATTCACCCCTCCACTTT	CASSPMDRDNSPLHF
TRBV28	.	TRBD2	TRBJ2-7	TGTGCCAGCAGATCACTAGCGGAGGGGGGGTACGAGCAGTACTTC	CASRSLAEGGYEQYF
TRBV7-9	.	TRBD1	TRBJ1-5	TGTGCCAGCAGTTCCCGAGGGGACAGGGGAGGCAATCAGCCCCAGCATTTT	CASSSRGDRGGNQPQHF
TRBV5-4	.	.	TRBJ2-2	TGTGCCAGCAGCTTGGTAGGGGCCGGGGGGGAGCTGTTTTTT	CASSLVGAGGELFF
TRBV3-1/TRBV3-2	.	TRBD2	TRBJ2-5	TGTGCCAGCAGCCCCACCCTCGGGGGGGAACGGGGGTTAAAGACCCAGTACTTC	CASSPTLGGERGLKTQYF
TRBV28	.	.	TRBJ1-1	TGTGCCAGCAGTCCACTAGTGAACACTGAAGCTTTCTTT	CASSPLVNTEAFF
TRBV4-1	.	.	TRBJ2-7	TGCGCCAGCAGCCTCCGACAGAAGTACGAGCAGTACTTC	CASSLRQKYEQYF
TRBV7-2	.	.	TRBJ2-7	TGTGCCAGCAGCTTAACAGGGTACGAGCAGTACTTC	CASSLTGYEQYF
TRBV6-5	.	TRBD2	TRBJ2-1	TGTGCCAGCAGTTACTCTACTAGCGGGAGTATTGAGTTCTTC	CASSYSTSGSIEFF
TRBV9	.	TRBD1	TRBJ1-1	TGTGCCAGCAGCGGGGGACAGGGAACTGAAGCTTTCTTT	CASSGGQGTEAFF
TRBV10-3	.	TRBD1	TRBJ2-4	TGTGCCACCGCCGGGACAGGGGTAACCAAAAACATTCAGTACTTC	CATAGTGVTKNIQYF
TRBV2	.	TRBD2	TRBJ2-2	TGTGCCAGCAGTGAACGGGCTAGCGGATACACCGGGGAGCTGTTTTTT	CASSERASGYTGELFF
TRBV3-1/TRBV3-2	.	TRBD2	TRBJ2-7	TGTGCCAGCAGCCCCGCAGGGACTAGCGGCCTTTACGAGCAGTACTTC	CASSPAGTSGLYEQYF
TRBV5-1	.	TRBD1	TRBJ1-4	TGCGCCAGCAGCTTGGAGGGACAGGGGGCAATTGAAAAACTGTTTTTT	CASSLEGQGAIEKLFF
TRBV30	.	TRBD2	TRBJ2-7	TGTGCCTGGAGTGGGCTAGCGGGAGACGAGCAGTACTTC	CAWSGLAGDEQYF
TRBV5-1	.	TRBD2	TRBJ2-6	TGCGCCAGCAGCTTGCCGGGACTAGCGGGGGCTGGGGCCAACGTCCTGACTTTC	CASSLPGLAGAGANVLTF
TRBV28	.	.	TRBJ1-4	TGTGCCAGCAGTTCCGGTCTCGAAAAACTGTTTTTT	CASSSGLEKLFF
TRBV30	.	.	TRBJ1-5	TGTGCCTGGAGTGTTCACGGGGGCAATCAGCCCCAGCATTTT	CAWSVHGGNQPQHF
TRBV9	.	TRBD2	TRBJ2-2	TGTGCCAGCAGCGTATTGCTAGCGGGTTCCGGGGAGCTGTTTTTT	CASSVLLAGSGELFF
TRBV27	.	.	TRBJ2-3	TGTGCCAGCAGTTGGGGCGGCAGATACACAGATACGCAGTATTTT	CASSWGGRYTDTQYF
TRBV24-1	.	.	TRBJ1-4	TGTGCCCCACGGGGAGACGGCGCAACTAATGAAAAACTGTTTTTT	CAPRGDGATNEKLFF
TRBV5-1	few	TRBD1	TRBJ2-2	TGCGCCAGCAGCCAACATACAGGGGGTACGAACACCGGGGAGCTGTTTTTT	CASSQHTGGTNTGELFF
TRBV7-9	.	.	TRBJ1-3	TGTGCCAGCAGCCCTCCCCGACAGTTAGGAAACACCATATATTTT	CASSPPRQLGNTIYF
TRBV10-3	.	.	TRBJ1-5	TGTGCCACTCAGGGTTCAGGCAATCAGCCCCAGCATTTT	CATQGSGNQPQHF
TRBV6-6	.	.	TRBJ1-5	TGTGCCAGCAGTTACTCGATCCCCCCCCGGTGGCCCCAGCATTTT	CASSYSIPPRWPQHF
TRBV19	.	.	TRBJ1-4	TGTGCCAGTATGGGGCGTCGGGGGACTACCCTTGCTAATGAAAAACTGTTTTTT	CASMGRRGTTLANEKLFF
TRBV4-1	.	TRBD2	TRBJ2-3	TGCGCCAGCAGCCCGGGACTAGCGGACACAGATACGCAGTATTTT	CASSPGLADTDTQYF
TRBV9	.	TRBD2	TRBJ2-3	TGTGCCAGCGCGACTAGCGGGAGAGATACGCAGTATTTT	CASATSGRDTQYF
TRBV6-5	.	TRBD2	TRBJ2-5	TGTGCCAGCAGTTATGTGTTTGCGGGGGAGGAGACCCAGTACTTC	CASSYVFAGEETQYF
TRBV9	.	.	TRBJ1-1	TGTGCCAGCAGCCCGACTACCGGGAACACTGAAGCTTTCTTT	CASSPTTGNTEAFF
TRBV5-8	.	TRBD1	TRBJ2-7	TGTGCCAGCAGCTTGGCCGCCCTTCCTTCAGGGGGCGCGATCCACTACGAGCAGTACTTC	CASSLAALPSGGAIHYEQYF
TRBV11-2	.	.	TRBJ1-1	TGTGCCAGCAGCTTAGGAGGCGCCCTGAGGGCTTTCTTT	CASSLGGALRAFF
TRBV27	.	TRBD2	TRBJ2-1	TGTGCCAGCAGTTCACAACTAGCGGGAGGAGCACCATACAATGAGCAGTTCTTC	CASSSQLAGGAPYNEQFF
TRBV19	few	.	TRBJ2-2	TGTGCCAGTAGTCTCACGAGGGGGACCGGGGAGCTGTTTTTT	CASSLTRGTGELFF
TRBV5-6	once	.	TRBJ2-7	TGTGCCAGCAGCTTGGCTTCAGGCTGGAAGTACTTC	CASSLASGWKYF
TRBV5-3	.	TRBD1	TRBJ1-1	TGTGCCAGAAGCCTAGGAGGACAGGGTGCGGGTAACACTGAAGCTTTCTTT	CARSLGGQGAGNTEAFF
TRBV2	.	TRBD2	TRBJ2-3	TGTGCCAGCAGTTGGACTAGCGGGACGTCCGGAGATACGCAGTATTTT	CASSWTSGTSGDTQYF
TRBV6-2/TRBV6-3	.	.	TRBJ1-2	TGTGCCAGCAGCCGGGCTGGGCGGGGGCCCTATGGCTACACCTTC	CASSRAGRGPYGYTF
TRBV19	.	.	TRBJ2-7	TGTGCCAGTTCTAAGACAGGGAGGTCCTACGAGCAGTACTTC	CASSKTGRSYEQYF
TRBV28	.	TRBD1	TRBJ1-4	TGTGCCAGCAGCCCTCCCGGAGGGACAGGGGTCGAAAAACTGTTTTTT	CASSPPGGTGVEKLFF
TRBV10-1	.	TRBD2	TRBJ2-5	TGCGCCAGCAGTAAAACTAGCGGGAGCCGGGGAGAGACCCAGTACTTC	CASSKTSGSRGETQYF
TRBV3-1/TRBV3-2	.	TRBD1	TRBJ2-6	TGTGCCAGCAGCCAAGTGCCCGGGACAGCCAGCTCTGGGGCCAACGTCCTGACTTTC	CASSQVPGTASSGANVLTF
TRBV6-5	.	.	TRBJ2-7	TGTGCCAGCAGTACAACAGGGTGGTACGAGCAGTACTTC	CASSTTGWYEQYF
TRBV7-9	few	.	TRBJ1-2	TGTGCCAGCAGCTTAGCGAGTGTGGCAGTGCGGGGCTACACCTTC	CASSLASVAVRGYTF
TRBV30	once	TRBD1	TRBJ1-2	TGTGCCTGGAGTGTAGGGACAGGGGGCTACTATGGCTACACCTTC	CAWSVGTGGYYGYTF